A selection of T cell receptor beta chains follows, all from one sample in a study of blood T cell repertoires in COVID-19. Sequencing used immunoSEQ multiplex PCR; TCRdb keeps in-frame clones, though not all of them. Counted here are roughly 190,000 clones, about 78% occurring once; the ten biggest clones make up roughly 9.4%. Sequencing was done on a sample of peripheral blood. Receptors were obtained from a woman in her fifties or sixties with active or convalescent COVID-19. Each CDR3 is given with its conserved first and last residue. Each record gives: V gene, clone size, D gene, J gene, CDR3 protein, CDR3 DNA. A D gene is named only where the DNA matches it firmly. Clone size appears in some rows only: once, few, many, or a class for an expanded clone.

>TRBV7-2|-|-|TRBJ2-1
CASSLHGQGGVLFF
TGTGCCAGCAGCCTTCACGGACAGGGAGGGGTTTTGTTCTTC
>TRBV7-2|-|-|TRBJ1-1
CASSPGVGLLNTEAFF
TGTGCCAGCAGCCCGGGTGTGGGACTCCTGAACACTGAAGCTTTCTTT
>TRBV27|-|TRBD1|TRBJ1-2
CASSTRQGAYGYTF
TGTGCCAGCAGTACTCGACAGGGAGCCTATGGCTACACCTTC
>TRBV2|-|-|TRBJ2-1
CASSSRLGGYNEQFF
TGTGCCAGCAGTTCCCGGTTGGGGGGCTACAATGAGCAGTTCTTC
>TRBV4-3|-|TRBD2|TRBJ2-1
CASSQDHRGGVNEQFF
TGCGCCAGCAGCCAAGATCACCGGGGGGGTGTCAATGAGCAGTTCTTC
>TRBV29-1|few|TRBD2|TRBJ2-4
CSVVVREGSIQYF
TGCAGCGTTGTGGTGCGGGAGGGGTCCATTCAGTACTTC
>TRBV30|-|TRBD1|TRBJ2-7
CAWGPWDRDSYEQYF
TGTGCCTGGGGCCCCTGGGACAGAGACTCCTACGAGCAGTACTTC
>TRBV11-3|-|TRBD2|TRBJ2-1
CASSLGTNYNEQFF
TGTGCCAGCAGCCTGGGGACTAACTACAATGAGCAGTTCTTC
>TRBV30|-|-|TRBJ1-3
CAFSGGSRNTIYF
TGTGCCTTCTCGGGGGGGTCCAGAAACACCATATATTTT
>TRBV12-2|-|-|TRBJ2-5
CASRPEGAGVPETQYF
TGTGCAAGTCGCCCAGAAGGGGCGGGAGTTCCTGAGACCCAGTACTTC
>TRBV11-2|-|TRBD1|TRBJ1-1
CASSLTGGLKNTEAFF
TGTGCCAGCAGCTTAACAGGGGGCCTTAAGAACACTGAAGCTTTCTTT
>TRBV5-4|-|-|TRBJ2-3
CASSLELGTDTQYF
TGTGCCAGCAGCTTGGAGCTCGGCACAGATACGCAGTATTTT
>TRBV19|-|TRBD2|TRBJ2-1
CASSIDGLAEPYNEQFF
TGTGCCAGTAGTATAGATGGACTAGCGGAGCCCTACAATGAGCAGTTCTTC
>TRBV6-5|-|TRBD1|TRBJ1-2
CASSPGGEVNGYTF
TGTGCCAGCAGTCCAGGGGGCGAGGTGAATGGCTACACCTTC
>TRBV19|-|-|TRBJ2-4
CASSIDGIGTSLKNIQYF
TGTGCCAGTAGTATAGACGGGATAGGGACTTCACTTAAAAACATTCAGTACTTC
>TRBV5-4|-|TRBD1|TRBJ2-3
CASSLWGGTGVTDTQYF
TGTGCCAGCAGCCTTTGGGGTGGGACAGGGGTCACAGATACGCAGTATTTT
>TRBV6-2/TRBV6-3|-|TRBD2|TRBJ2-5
CASSSFGTRGGETQYF
TGTGCCAGCAGTTCCTTCGGGACCCGGGGGGGAGAGACCCAGTACTTC
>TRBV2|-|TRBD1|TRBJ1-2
CASSELRTGAISEGYTF
TGTGCCAGCAGTGAATTACGGACAGGGGCTATATCAGAGGGCTACACCTTC
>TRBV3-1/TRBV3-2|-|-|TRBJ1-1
CASSHPTGTANTEAFF
TGTGCCAGCAGCCATCCGACCGGGACTGCGAACACTGAAGCTTTCTTT
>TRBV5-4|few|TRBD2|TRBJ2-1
CASSPGTSSSYNEQFF
TGTGCCAGCAGCCCCGGGACTAGCAGCTCCTACAATGAGCAGTTCTTC
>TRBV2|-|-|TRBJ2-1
CASSDDRLPPNEQFF
TGTGCCAGCAGCGACGACAGGTTGCCCCCCAATGAGCAGTTCTTC
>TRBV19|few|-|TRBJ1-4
CASSDPGVFEKLFF
TGTGCCAGTAGCGACCCGGGGGTGTTTGAAAAACTGTTTTTT
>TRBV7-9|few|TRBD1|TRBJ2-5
CASSSGTGIQETQYF
TGTGCCAGCAGCTCTGGGACAGGGATCCAAGAGACCCAGTACTTC
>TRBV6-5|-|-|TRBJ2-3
CASNTGRGDTQYF
TGTGCCAGCAATACCGGGAGAGGGGATACGCAGTATTTT
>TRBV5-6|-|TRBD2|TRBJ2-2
CASSSAGGLPGELFF
TGTGCCAGCAGCTCAGCGGGGGGGCTTCCCGGGGAGCTGTTTTTT
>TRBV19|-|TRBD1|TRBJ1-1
CASRNRGNTEAFF
TGTGCCAGTAGAAACAGGGGTAACACTGAAGCTTTCTTT
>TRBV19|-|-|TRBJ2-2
CASSGTIRDTGELFF
TGTGCCAGTAGTGGGACAATCCGAGACACCGGGGAGCTGTTTTTT
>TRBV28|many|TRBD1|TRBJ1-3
CASSSQTGVHLSGNTIYF
TGTGCCAGCAGTTCCCAGACAGGGGTCCACCTCTCTGGAAACACCATATATTTT
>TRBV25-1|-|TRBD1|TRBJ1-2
CASSELGQEKGYTF
TGTGCCAGCAGTGAATTGGGACAGGAGAAAGGCTACACCTTC
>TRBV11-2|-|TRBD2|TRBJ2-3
CASSLVSPGLGTDTQYF
TGTGCCAGCAGCTTAGTGTCCCCGGGACTAGGCACAGATACGCAGTATTTT
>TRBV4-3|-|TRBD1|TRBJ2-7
CASSQSRAGGEWSSYEQYF
TGCGCCAGCAGCCAAAGTCGCGCAGGGGGCGAGTGGTCCTCCTACGAGCAGTACTTC
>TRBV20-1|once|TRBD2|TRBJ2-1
CSASLAGGYTVYNEQFF
TGCAGTGCTAGTCTAGCGGGGGGGTACACGGTCTACAATGAGCAGTTCTTC
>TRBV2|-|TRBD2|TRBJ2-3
CASSRAGTTSTDTQYF
TGTGCCAGCAGTCGCGCCGGGACTACTAGCACAGATACGCAGTATTTT
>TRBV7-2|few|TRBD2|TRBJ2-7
CASTLGGGSYEQYF
TGTGCCAGCACCCTGGGGGGGGGCTCCTACGAGCAGTACTTC
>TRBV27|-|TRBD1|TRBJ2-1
CASRLDRNPYNEQFF
TGTGCCAGCAGATTGGACAGGAACCCCTACAATGAGCAGTTCTTC
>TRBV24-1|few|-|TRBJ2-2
CATSDATVNTGELFF
TGTGCCACCAGTGACGCGACAGTCAACACCGGGGAGCTGTTTTTT
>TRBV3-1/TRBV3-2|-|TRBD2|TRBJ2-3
CASSPSGGATDTQYF
TGTGCCAGCAGTCCAAGCGGGGGGGCAACAGATACGCAGTATTTT
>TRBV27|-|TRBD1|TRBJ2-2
CASIRQGAAGELFF
TGTGCCAGCATTAGACAGGGGGCTGCCGGGGAGCTGTTTTTT
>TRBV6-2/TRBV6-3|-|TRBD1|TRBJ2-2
CASSYGTGTGRSGELFF
TGTGCCAGCAGTTACGGGACAGGGACAGGGAGATCCGGGGAGCTGTTTTTT
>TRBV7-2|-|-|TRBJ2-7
CASSLGWGGPAYEQYF
TGTGCCAGCAGCTTAGGGTGGGGCGGCCCCGCCTACGAGCAGTACTTC
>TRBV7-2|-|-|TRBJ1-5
CASSLRGGDQPQHF
TGTGCCAGCAGCTTACGGGGGGGAGATCAGCCCCAGCATTTT
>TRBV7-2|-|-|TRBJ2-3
CASSRSSQTQYF
TGTGCCAGCAGCCGCTCCTCGCAGACGCAGTATTTT
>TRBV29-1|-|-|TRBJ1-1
CSVGIRGGTEAFF
TGCAGCGTTGGAATCAGGGGCGGAACTGAAGCTTTCTTT
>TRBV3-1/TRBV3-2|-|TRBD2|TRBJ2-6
CASSQVLAGDLSGANVLTF
TGTGCCAGCAGCCAAGTACTAGCGGGGGATCTCTCTGGGGCCAACGTCCTGACTTTC
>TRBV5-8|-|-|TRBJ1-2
CASSLVLEGEYGYTF
TGTGCCAGCAGCTTGGTATTGGAAGGGGAATATGGCTACACCTTC